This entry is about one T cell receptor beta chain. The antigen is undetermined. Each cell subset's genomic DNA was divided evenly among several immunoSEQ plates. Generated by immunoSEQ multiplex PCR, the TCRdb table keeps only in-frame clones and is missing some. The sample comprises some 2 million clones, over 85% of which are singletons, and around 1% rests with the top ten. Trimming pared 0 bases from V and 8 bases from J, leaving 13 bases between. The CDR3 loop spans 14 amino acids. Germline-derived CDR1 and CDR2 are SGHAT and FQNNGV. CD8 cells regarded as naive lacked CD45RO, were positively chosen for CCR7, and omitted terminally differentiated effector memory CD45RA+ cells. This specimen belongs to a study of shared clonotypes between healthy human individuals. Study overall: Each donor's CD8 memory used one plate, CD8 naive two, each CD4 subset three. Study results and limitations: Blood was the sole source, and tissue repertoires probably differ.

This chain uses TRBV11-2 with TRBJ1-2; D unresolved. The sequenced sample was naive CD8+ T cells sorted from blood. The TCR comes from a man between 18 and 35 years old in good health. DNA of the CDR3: TGTGCCAGCAGCTTAGATTCCCGGGGTTGGGGCTACACCTTC. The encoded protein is CASSLDSRGWGYTF.